The 24 T cell receptor beta chains below come from one sample, sequenced in a study of blood T cell repertoires in COVID-19. Clones were read by immunoSEQ multiplex PCR, and TCRdb kept only the in-frame ones, dropping some. Of roughly 250,000 clones in the sample, 85% to 90% were seen once. Sequencing was performed on PBMCs or T cells enriched from blood (not recorded which). The receptor source for this set is a woman in her forties or fifties who had recovered from COVID-19.

V is TRBV28 and J is TRBJ2-3, with D possibly being TRBD2 (6 bases). Germline lookup yields CDR1 MDHEN and CDR2 SYDVKM. Trimming pared 3 bases from V and 2 bases from J, leaving 15 bases between. The CDR3 extends over 16 amino acids. The CDR3 loop is CASSLRDGGITDTQYF. The CDR3 region has the DNA TGTGCCAGCAGTTTGAGGGATGGCGGGATCACAGATACGCAGTATTTT.

The sample holds a few counts of this clone. The chain recombines TRBV7-2 with TRBJ2-2; 7 nucleotides line up with TRBD1. V lost 5 bases, J lost 6 bases, and 9 bases stayed unmatched. This CDR3 has 15 residues. The germline V gene encodes CDR1 SGHTA and CDR2 FQGNSA. The CDR3 nucleotides read TGTGCCAGCAGCACGACAGGGCGAGGGGCCGGGGAGCTGTTTTTT. Encoded protein: CASSTTGRGAGELFF. The complete variable domain, with remaining parts taken from reference TRBV7-2 and TRBJ2-2, reads GAGVSQSPSNKVTEKGKDVELRCDPISGHTALYWYRQSLGQGLEFLIYFQGNSAPDKSGLPSDRFSAERTGGSVSTLTIQRTQQEDSAVYLCASSTTGRGAGELFFGEGSRLTVL.

This chain links TRBV28 with TRBJ2-1; D call uncertain. The CDR3 runs to 14 residues. Deletions cut 9 bases from V and 0 bases from J, with 12 bases between. Per the germline V gene, CDR1 is MDHEN and CDR2 is SYDVKM. CDR3 coding DNA: TGTGCCAGTAATGAGCGAAGCTCCTACAATGAGCAGTTCTTC. It specifies CASNERSSYNEQFF.

The chain is built from TRBV25-1 and TRBJ2-3; 7 bases are a match to TRBD2. V gave up 1 base and J gave up 1 base; unmatched junction bases: 2. This CDR3 is 15 amino acids long. Germline V CDR1 and CDR2: MGHDK, SYGVNS. The CDR3 loop is CASSEWDYRTDTQYF. Here the CDR3 DNA reads TGTGCCAGCAGTGAATGGGACTACCGCACAGATACGCAGTATTTT.

This sequence joins TRBV18 and TRBJ1-1; D remains ambiguous. V lost 6 bases and J lost 0, with 17 bases in between. Germline loops: CDR1 KGHSH, CDR2 LQKENI. The CDR3 is 16 amino acids. The CDR3 bases are TGTGCCAGCTCCCGGGGAGCGGCAGCCCTGAACACTGAAGCTTTCTTT. Translating gives CASSRGAAALNTEAFF.

V and J are TRBV19 and TRBJ1-3; unclear D gene. The V and J ends lost 5 bases and 0 bases respectively, with 14 bases between them. The germline V gene has CDR1 LNHDA and CDR2 SQIVND (reference sequence). This CDR3 has 16 residues. The CDR3 reads CASSHRLGLSGNTIYF. DNA of the CDR3: TGTGCCAGTAGTCATCGGTTGGGCCTCTCTGGAAACACCATATATTTT. Combining the CDR3 with reference TRBV19 and TRBJ1-3 gives the whole variable domain DGGITQSPKYLFRKEGQNVTLSCEQNLNHDAMYWYRQDPGQGLRLIYYSQIVNDFQKGDIAEGYSVSREKKESFPLTVTSAQKNPTAFYLCASSHRLGLSGNTIYFGEGSWLTVV.

The chain links TRBV11-3 to TRBJ2-1; 9 bases agree with TRBD1. The CDR3 totals 15 residues. With 1 base clipped from V and 5 bases from J, the junction kept 3 bases outside the gene matches. CDR1 and CDR2 from the germline V gene are SGHNT and YENEEA. CDR3 in amino acids: CASSLGGQGNNEQFF. DNA for the CDR3: TGTGCCAGCAGCTTAGGTGGACAGGGGAACAATGAGCAGTTCTTC.

J is TRBJ1-1 and V is TRBV2; D gene uncertain. Trimming pared 1 base from V and 4 bases from J, leaving 7 bases between. The CDR3 spans 13 residues. CDR1 is SNHLY, CDR2 FYNNEI, per germline. The CDR3 sequence: CASSEGFGTEAFF. DNA for the CDR3: TGTGCCAGCAGTGAAGGGTTCGGCACTGAAGCTTTCTTT.

The genes are TRBV3-1 (or the pseudogene TRBV3-2) and TRBJ2-7, with 16 bases matching TRBD2. The trim removed 0 bases at V and 11 bases at J, leaving 1 base unmatched. The CDR3 runs to 14 residues. Per the germline V gene, CDR1 is LGHDT and CDR2 is YNNKEL (reference sequence). The CDR3 DNA reads TGTGCCAGCAGCCAAGATGGGACTAGCGGGGGGGAGTACTTC. Protein sequence: CASSQDGTSGGEYF.

The genes are TRBV4-3 and TRBJ2-3, with D perhaps matching TRBD2 (5 bases). Germline V gene sequence: CDR1 LGHNA, CDR2 YSLEER. V was clipped by 0 bases and J by 1 base, with 14 bases between them. The CDR3 loop spans 17 amino acids. The CDR3 bases are TGCGCCAGCAGCCAAGAAGAACCAGCGGCGGGCACAGATACGCAGTATTTT. Amino acids: CASSQEEPAAGTDTQYF.

The rearrangement uses TRBV12-3 or TRBV12-4 and TRBJ1-1; D gene ambiguous. The CDR3 is 12 residues long. The ends were cut back, 5 bases at V and 5 bases at J, with 9 bases in the middle. This CDR3 reads CASSPGWTEAFF. The CDR3 DNA reads as TGTGCCAGCAGTCCCGGTTGGACTGAAGCTTTCTTT.

The V and J genes are TRBV7-9 and TRBJ1-4; D remains ambiguous. The V end was cut by 5 bases, the J end by 8 bases, with 15 bases between. Germline CDR1 is SEHNR and CDR2 is FQNEAQ (reference sequence). This CDR3 has 14 amino acids. Here the CDR3 reads CASSPGRVEEKLFF. The DNA of the CDR3 is TGTGCCAGCAGCCCCGGGAGGGTTGAAGAAAAACTGTTTTTT.

V is TRBV3-1 (or the pseudogene TRBV3-2) and J is TRBJ2-1; tentative D call: TRBD2 (5 bases). The germline V gene encodes CDR1 LGHDT and CDR2 YNNKEL (reference sequence). Trimming cost V 1 base and J 0 bases, with 7 bases left between them. The CDR3 runs to 15 residues. CDR3 sequence (DNA): TGTGCCAGCAGCCAAGGACTACCCTCCTACAATGAGCAGTTCTTC. Its protein is CASSQGLPSYNEQFF.

This clone was counted a single time. This rearrangement joins TRBV7-6 to TRBJ2-1; D possibly corresponds to TRBD1 (6 bases). The V gene lost 3 bases and the J gene lost 8 bases, with 20 bases spanning the gap. The CDR3 runs to 16 residues. CDR1 and CDR2 from the germline V gene are SGHVS and FNYEAQ. The CDR3 DNA follows: TGTGCCAGCAGCTTCCCCGGGACACTAACCGGCGATGAGCAGTTCTTC. It codes for CASSFPGTLTGDEQFF.

This chain joins TRBV18 and TRBJ1-2; 7 bases are shared with TRBD1. Unmatched junction bases numbered 7, after V lost 0 bases and J lost 3 bases. In germline, CDR1 is KGHSH, CDR2 LQKENI. CDR3 length: 16 amino acids. The CDR3: CASSPPSSRGDYGYTF. In nucleotides, the CDR3 is TGTGCCAGCTCACCACCCTCGAGCAGGGGGGACTATGGCTACACCTTC.

V gene TRBV6-2 or TRBV6-3 combines with J gene TRBJ1-5; possibly TRBD1 for D (6 bases). V was trimmed by 2 bases and J by 6 bases, leaving 8 bases between them. CDR1 MNHEY and CDR2 SVGEGT come from the germline V gene. The CDR3 is 13 amino acids. As DNA, the CDR3 is TGTGCCAGCAGTTACGCCAGGGGTCAGCCCCAGCATTTT. Protein: CASSYARGQPQHF.

The chain combines TRBV2 with TRBJ1-5; 7 nucleotides match TRBD1. The CDR3 consists of 15 residues. The J segment lost 3 bases and the V segment lost 5 bases, leaving 7 bases of the junction unmatched. CDR1 and CDR2 from the germline V gene are SNHLY and FYNNEI. Here the CDR3 reads CASSQARGINQPQHF. The CDR3 bases are TGTGCCAGCAGTCAGGCCAGGGGGATCAATCAGCCCCAGCATTTT.

The chain links TRBV2 to TRBJ1-1; the D is unclear. Germline V gene sequence: CDR1 SNHLY, CDR2 FYNNEI. Trimming removed 4 bases from V and 2 bases from J, with 11 bases in between. The CDR3 consists of 14 residues. The CDR3 sequence is CASSGSLFNTEAFF. CDR3 in DNA: TGTGCCAGCAGTGGGAGTTTGTTTAACACTGAAGCTTTCTTT.

This rearrangement joins TRBV10-3 to TRBJ2-1, with 10 positions matching TRBD2. The CDR3 has 14 residues. V gave up 10 bases and J gave up 4 bases; unmatched junction bases: 7. Germline CDR1 and CDR2: ENHRY and SYGVKD. CDR3 in amino acids: CATQREGLYNEQFF. The DNA for the CDR3 is TGTGCCACTCAGCGGGAGGGCCTTTACAATGAGCAGTTCTTC.

This sequence joins TRBV15 and TRBJ2-1, with D hard to call. There are 15 residues in the CDR3. Trimming cost V 0 bases and J 1 base, with 7 bases left between them. Per the germline V gene, CDR1 is LNHNV and CDR2 is YYDKDF (reference sequence). The CDR3 region has the DNA TGTGCCACCAGCAGAGATCCACGGTCCTACAATGAGCAGTTCTTC. Translating it yields CATSRDPRSYNEQFF.

The genes are TRBV5-5 and TRBJ1-2; no clear D gene. Germline CDR1 and CDR2: SGHKS and YYEKEE (reference sequence). V was trimmed by 1 base and J by 8 bases, leaving 18 bases between them. The CDR3 has 15 residues. CDR3 sequence reads: CASSLQPLEAWGYTF. CDR3 DNA: TGTGCCAGCAGCTTGCAACCATTAGAGGCCTGGGGCTACACCTTC.

The J gene is TRBJ2-3, the V gene TRBV9; the match to TRBD2 covers 14 bases. The germline CDR1 and CDR2 sequences are SGDLS and YYNGEE. The V and J ends lost 0 bases and 8 bases, in that order; junction bases with no gene match: 5. The CDR3 extends over 16 amino acids. The DNA of the CDR3 is TGTGCCAGCAGCGTAGCCGGGACTAGCGGGAGTGGTACGCAGTATTTT. This sequence encodes CASSVAGTSGSGTQYF.

The chain recombines TRBV13 with TRBJ2-7; possibly TRBD2 for D (5 bases). V was pared by 0 bases and J by 4 bases, with 7 bases between. This CDR3 contains 13 residues. Germline loops: CDR1 PRHDT, CDR2 FYEKMQ (reference sequence). Here the CDR3 DNA reads TGTGCCAGCAGCTTAGGTCGGGGTTACGAGCAGTACTTC. Residues: CASSLGRGYEQYF.

The gene calls are TRBV10-2 and TRBJ2-2; D might be TRBD2 (5 bases). Germline V CDR1 and CDR2: WSHSY, SAAADI. V was pared by 6 bases and J by 0 bases, with 14 bases between. The CDR3 is made up of 16 amino acids. In DNA form, the CDR3 reads TGCGCCAGCAGCTTCCTGGACTTTACGAACACCGGGGAGCTGTTTTTT. This sequence encodes CASSFLDFTNTGELFF.